The clone carrying this T cell receptor (beta chain) has a single count. What it binds is not known. Produced via immunoSEQ multiplex PCR; TCRdb's table is partial and in-frame only. The table lists around 54,000 clones, approximately 89% of them singletons. This specimen comes from a study of cytomegalovirus exposure and HLA in healthy donors. General study results and limits: There were around 160 TCR beta chains listed as cytomegalovirus-associated. Subsequent analysis showed first-cohort TCR clusters tending to co-occur in around 110 validation repertoires. For cytomegalovirus status, the classifier reportedly gave diagnoses with high specificity and sensitivity. Many donors carried some public TCRs, although rarity characterized most TCR sequences.

Germline V gene lookup returns CDR1 LGHNA and CDR2 YSLEER. The CDR3 is made up of 15 amino acids. J was trimmed by 2 bases and V by 2 bases; bases with no gene match: 4. This clonotype was obtained from a young woman in good health and CMV-seropositive. Sequencing input: PBMCs. V usage is TRBV4-3 and J usage is TRBJ1-1, with TRBD1 matching over 8 bases. The CDR3 DNA follows: TGCGCCAGCAGCCAACCCGGACAGGGCAACACTGAAGCTTTCTTT. Protein sequence: CASSQPGQGNTEAFF.